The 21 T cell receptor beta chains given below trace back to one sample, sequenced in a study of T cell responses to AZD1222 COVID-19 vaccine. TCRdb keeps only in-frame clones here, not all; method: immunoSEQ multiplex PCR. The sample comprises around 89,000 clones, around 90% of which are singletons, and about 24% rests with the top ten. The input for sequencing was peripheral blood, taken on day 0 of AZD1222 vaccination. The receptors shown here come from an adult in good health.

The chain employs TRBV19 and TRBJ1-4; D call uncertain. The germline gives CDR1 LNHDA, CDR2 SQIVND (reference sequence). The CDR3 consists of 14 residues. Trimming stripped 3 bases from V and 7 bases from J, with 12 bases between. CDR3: CASSILHETEKLFF. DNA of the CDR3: TGTGCCAGTAGTATCCTTCACGAGACTGAAAAACTGTTTTTT.

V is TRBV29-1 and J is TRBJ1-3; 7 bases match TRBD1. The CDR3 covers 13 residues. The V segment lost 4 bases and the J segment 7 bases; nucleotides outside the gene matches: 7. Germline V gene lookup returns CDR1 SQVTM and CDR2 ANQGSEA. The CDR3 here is CSVGQGWENTIYF. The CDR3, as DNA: TGCAGCGTTGGACAGGGTTGGGAGAACACCATATATTTT.

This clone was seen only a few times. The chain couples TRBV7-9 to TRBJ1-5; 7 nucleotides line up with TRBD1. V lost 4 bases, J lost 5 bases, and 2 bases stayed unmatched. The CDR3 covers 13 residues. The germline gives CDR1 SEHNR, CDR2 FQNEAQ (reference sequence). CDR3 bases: TGTGCCAGCAGCTCCCAGGGGGATCAGCCCCAGCATTTT. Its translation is CASSSQGDQPQHF.

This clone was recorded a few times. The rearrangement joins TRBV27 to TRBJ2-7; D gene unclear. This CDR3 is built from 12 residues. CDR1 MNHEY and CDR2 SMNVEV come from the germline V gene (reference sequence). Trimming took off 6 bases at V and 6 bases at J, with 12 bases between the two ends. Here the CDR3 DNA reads TGTGCCAGCAGCTCAACCCCGCCCGAGCAGTACTTC. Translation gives CASSSTPPEQYF.

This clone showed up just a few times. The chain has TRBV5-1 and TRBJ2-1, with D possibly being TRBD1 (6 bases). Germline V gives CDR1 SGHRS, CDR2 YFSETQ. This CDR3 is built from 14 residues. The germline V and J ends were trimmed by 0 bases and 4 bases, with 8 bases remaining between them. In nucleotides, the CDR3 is TGCGCCAGCAGCTTGGACGGACAGTACAATGAGCAGTTCTTC. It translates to CASSLDGQYNEQFF.

DNA for the CDR3: TGTGCCAGCAGTCTCGTCGGGACCGGGCACGAGCAGTACTTC. It is translated as CASSLVGTGHEQYF. The chain links TRBV7-8 to TRBJ2-7; D possibly matches TRBD1 or TRBD2 (5 bases each). Trimming removed 6 bases from V and 5 bases from J, with 17 bases in between. In germline, CDR1 is SGHVS, CDR2 FQNEAQ. CDR3 length: 14 residues. The variable domain in full, with the rest retrieved from reference TRBV7-8 and TRBJ2-7, is GAGVSQSPRYKVAKRGQDVALRCDPISGHVSLFWYQQALGQGPEFLTYFQNEAQLDKSGLPSDRFFAERPEGSVSTLKIQRTQQEDSAVYLCASSLVGTGHEQYFGPGTRLTVT.

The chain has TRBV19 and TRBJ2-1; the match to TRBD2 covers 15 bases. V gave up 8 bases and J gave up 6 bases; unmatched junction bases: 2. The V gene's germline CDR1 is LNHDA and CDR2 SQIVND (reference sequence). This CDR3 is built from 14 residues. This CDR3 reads CASRTSGGANEQFF. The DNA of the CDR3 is TGTGCCAGTCGGACTAGCGGGGGGGCCAATGAGCAGTTCTTC.

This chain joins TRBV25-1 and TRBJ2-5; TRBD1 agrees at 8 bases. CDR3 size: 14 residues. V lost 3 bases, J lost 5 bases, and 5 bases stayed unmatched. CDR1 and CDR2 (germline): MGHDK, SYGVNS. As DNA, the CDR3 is TGTGCCAGCAGTGAGGCAGGGGGCTTGGAGACCCAGTACTTC. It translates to CASSEAGGLETQYF. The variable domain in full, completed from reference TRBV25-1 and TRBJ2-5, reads EADIYQTPRYLVIGTGKKITLECSQTMGHDKMYWYQQDPGMELHLIHYSYGVNSTEKGDLSSESTVSRIRTEHFPLTLESARPSHTSQYLCASSEAGGLETQYFGPGTRLLVL.

The CDR3 here is CASSPGGTAWLAGELFF. The CDR3 DNA reads TGCGCCAGCAGCCCTGGGGGGACAGCTTGGTTGGCCGGGGAGCTGTTTTTT. This chain uses TRBV5-1 with TRBJ2-2; D is possibly TRBD1 (7 bases). This CDR3 has 17 amino acids. Germline CDR1 and CDR2: SGHRS and YFSETQ. V lost 4 bases, J lost 6 bases, and 22 bases lay in between.

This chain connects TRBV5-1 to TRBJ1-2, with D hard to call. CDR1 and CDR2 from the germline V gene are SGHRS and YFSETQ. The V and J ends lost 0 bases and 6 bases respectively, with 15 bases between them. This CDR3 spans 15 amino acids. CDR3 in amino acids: CASSLVPGYLDGYTF. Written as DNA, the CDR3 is TGCGCCAGCAGCTTGGTCCCCGGGTATTTGGATGGCTACACCTTC.

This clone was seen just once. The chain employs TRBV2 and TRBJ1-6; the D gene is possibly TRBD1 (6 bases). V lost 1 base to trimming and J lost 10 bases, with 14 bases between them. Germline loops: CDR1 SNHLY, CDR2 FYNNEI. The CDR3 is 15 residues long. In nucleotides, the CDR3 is TGTGCCAGCAGTGAAGAGGACAGAAGGGTCTCACCCCTCCACTTT. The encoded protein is CASSEEDRRVSPLHF.

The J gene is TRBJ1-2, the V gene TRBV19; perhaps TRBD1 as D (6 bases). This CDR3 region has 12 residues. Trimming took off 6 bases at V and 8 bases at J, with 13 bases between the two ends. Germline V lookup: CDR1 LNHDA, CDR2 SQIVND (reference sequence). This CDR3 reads CASSHKGVGYTF. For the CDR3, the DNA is TGTGCCAGTAGCCATAAGGGGGTAGGCTACACCTTC.

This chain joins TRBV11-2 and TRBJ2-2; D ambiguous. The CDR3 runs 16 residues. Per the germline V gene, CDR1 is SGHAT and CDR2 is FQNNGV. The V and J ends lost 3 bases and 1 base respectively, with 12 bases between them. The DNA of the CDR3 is TGTGCCAGCAGCTTTCTGTCAAACTTGAACACCGGGGAGCTGTTTTTT. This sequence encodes CASSFLSNLNTGELFF. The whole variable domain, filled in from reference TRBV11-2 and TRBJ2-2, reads EAGVAQSPRYKIIEKRQSVAFWCNPISGHATLYWYQQILGQGPKLLIQFQNNGVVDDSQLPKDRFSAERLKGVDSTLKIQPAKLEDSAVYLCASSFLSNLNTGELFFGEGSRLTVL.

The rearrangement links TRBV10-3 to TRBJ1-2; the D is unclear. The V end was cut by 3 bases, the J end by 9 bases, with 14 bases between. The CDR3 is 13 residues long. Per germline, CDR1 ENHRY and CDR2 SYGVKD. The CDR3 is CAISEGVGKSYTF. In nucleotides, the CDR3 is TGTGCCATCAGTGAAGGCGTAGGGAAAAGCTACACCTTC.

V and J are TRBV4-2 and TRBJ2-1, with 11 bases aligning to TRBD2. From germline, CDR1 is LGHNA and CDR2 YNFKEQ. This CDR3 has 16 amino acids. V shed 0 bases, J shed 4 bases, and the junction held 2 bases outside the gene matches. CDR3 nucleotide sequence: TGTGCCAGCAGCCAAGAGGCTAGCGGGGGGTACAATGAGCAGTTCTTC. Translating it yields CASSQEASGGYNEQFF.

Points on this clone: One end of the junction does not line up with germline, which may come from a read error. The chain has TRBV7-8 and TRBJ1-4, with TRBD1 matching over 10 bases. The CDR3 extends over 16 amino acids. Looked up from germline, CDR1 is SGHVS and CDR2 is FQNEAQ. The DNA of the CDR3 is TGTGCCAGCAGCTTAACCCTCGGACAGGGGGGCGAAAGACTGTTTTTT. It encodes CASSLTLGQGGERLFF.

The DNA for the CDR3 is TGTGCCAGCAGCCTCCCCGGGCAGAGTCAGCCCCAGCATTTT. As protein: CASSLPGQSQPQHF. This rearrangement joins TRBV9 to TRBJ1-5; D not resolved. The CDR3 length is 14 residues. Trimming removed 4 bases from V and 6 bases from J, with 14 bases in between. Germline CDR1 SGDLS, CDR2 YYNGEE.

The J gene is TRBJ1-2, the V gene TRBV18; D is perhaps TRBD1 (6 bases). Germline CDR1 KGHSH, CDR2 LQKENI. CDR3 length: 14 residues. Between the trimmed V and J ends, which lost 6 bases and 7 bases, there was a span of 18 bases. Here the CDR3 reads CASSPSGQIIGYTF. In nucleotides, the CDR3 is TGTGCCAGCTCCCCAAGCGGACAGATTATTGGCTACACCTTC.

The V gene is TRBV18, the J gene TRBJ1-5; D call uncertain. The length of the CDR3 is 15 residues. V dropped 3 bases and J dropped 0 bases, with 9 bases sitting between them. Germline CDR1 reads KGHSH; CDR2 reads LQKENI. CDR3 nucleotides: TGTGCCAGCTCACCTCTTCGGGCTAGCAATCAGCCCCAGCATTTT. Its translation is CASSPLRASNQPQHF.

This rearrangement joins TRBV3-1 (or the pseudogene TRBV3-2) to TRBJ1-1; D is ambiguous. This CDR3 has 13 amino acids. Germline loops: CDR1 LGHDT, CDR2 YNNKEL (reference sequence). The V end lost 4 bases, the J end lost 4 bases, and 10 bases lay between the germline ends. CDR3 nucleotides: TGTGCCAGCAGCCGGATTTTGTCCACTGAAGCTTTCTTT. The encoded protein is CASSRILSTEAFF.

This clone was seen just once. This chain's CDR3 is CASSASVRGKAFF. The CDR3 region has the DNA TGTGCCAGCAGCGCAAGCGTACGAGGTAAAGCTTTCTTT. The chain joins TRBV13 to TRBJ1-1; D ambiguous. The CDR3 covers 13 residues. Germline V gene data show CDR1 as PRHDT and CDR2 as FYEKMQ (reference sequence). V gave up 5 bases and J gave up 9 bases, with 16 bases separating them. Full variable domain (outside the CDR3, taken from reference TRBV13 and TRBJ1-1): AAGVIQSPRHLIKEKRETATLKCYPIPRHDTVYWYQQGPGQDPQFLISFYEKMQSDKGSIPDRFSAQQFSDYHSELNMSSLELGDSALYFCASSASVRGKAFFGQGTRLTVV.